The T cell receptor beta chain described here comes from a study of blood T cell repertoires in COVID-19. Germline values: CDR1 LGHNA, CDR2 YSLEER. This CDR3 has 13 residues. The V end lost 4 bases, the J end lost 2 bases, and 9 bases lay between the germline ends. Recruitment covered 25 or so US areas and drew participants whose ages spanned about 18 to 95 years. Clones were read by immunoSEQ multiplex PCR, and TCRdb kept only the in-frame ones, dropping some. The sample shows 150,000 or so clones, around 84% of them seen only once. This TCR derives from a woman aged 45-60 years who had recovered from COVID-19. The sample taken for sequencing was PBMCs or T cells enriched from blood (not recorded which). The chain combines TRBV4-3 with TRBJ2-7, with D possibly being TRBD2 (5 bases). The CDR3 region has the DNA TGCGCCAGCAGCCGGGAGCGCGCCTACGAGCAGTACTTC. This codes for CASSRERAYEQYF.